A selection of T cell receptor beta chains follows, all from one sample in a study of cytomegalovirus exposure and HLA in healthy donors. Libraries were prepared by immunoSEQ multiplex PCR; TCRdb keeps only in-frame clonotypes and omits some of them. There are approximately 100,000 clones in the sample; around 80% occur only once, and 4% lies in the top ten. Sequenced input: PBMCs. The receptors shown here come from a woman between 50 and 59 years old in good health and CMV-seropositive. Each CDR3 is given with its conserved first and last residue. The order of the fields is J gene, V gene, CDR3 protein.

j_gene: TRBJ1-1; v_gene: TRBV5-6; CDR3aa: CASSSQGNTEAFF
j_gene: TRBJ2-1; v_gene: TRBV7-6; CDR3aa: CASSPEGASYEQFF
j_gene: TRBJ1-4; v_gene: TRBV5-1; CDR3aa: CASSPLLGQAGEKLFF
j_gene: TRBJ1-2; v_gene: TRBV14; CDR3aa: CASRGANYGYTF
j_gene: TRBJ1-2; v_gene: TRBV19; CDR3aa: CASSAGTGTYGYTF
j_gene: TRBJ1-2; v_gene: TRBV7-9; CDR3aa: CASSSKGVRGTYGYTF
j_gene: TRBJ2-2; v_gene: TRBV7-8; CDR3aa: CASSLLRLNTGELFF
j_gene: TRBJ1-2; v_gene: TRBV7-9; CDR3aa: CASRGTGENGYTF
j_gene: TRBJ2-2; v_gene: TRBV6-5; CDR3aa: CASSSPRGSWTGELFF
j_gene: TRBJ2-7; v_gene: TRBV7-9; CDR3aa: CASSWPRDRGAYEQYF
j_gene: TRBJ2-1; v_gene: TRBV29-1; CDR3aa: CSVEGGQGRIYNEQFF
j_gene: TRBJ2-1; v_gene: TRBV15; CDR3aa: CATSRDRGASYEQFF
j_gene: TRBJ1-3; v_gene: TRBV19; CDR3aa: CASQLLEANTIYF